The next 19 T cell receptor beta chains were all read from a single sample in a study of T-cell reconstitution after alpha-beta-depleted transplantation in children. A library of TCRbeta sequences, prepared with unique molecular identifiers, was generated. A single record per CDR3 protein comes from TCRdb applying MiXCR to the PCR reads. The table includes about 980,000 distinct CDR3 sequences, around 30% detected once. Here the sequenced sample was PBMCs, mostly from graft donor cells, taken 360 days after TCRalphabeta/CD19-depleted stem cell transplant. Receptors originate from a boy under three years old who had a stem cell transplant for SCID, so the T cells may come from the graft donor.

V is TRBV12-3 or TRBV12-4 and J is TRBJ2-7; 7 nucleotides align to TRBD2. V shed 3 bases and J 4 bases; nucleotides not matched to a gene: 15. The CDR3 consists of 17 residues. CDR3 sequence reads: CASSLRLGERDWYEQYF. CDR3 in DNA: TGTGCCAGCAGTTTGAGACTAGGGGAGCGGGACTGGTACGAGCAGTACTTC.

In DNA form, the CDR3 reads TGCAGTGCTAGAGTGACGCGGGGGGGGAGGTTCGGCAATCAGCCCCAGCATTTT. It encodes CSARVTRGGRFGNQPQHF. The genes are TRBV20-1 and TRBJ1-5, with D tentatively TRBD1 (5 bases). Germline loops: CDR1 DFQATT, CDR2 SNEGSKA (reference sequence). The CDR3 extends over 18 amino acids. Trimming removed 1 base from V and 2 bases from J, with 21 bases in between.

The chain carries TRBV7-3 and TRBJ2-1, with TRBD1 matching 9 bases. This CDR3 is built from 16 residues. Germline lookup yields CDR1 SGHTA and CDR2 FQGTGA. V was pared by 2 bases and J by 3 bases, with 5 bases of the junction left unmatched. The DNA for the CDR3 is TGTGCCAGCAGCTTAGGACAGGGGAATATCTACAATGAGCAGTTCTTC. It codes for CASSLGQGNIYNEQFF. The whole variable domain, filled in from reference TRBV7-3 and TRBJ2-1, reads GAGVSQTPSNKVTEKGKYVELRCDPISGHTALYWYRQSLGQGPEFLIYFQGTGAADDSGLPNDRFFAVRPEGSVSTLKIQRTERGDSAVYLCASSLGQGNIYNEQFFGPGTRLTVL.

The V and J genes are TRBV12-3 or TRBV12-4 and TRBJ2-7, with D unresolved. With 4 bases removed from V and 2 bases from J, the gap between germline ends came to 9 bases. This CDR3 has 13 residues. The CDR3 DNA is TGTGCCAGCAGTTCACGCGCAACCTACGAGCAGTACTTC. Translated: CASSSRATYEQYF.

The rearrangement links TRBV5-1 to TRBJ2-1; a weak D match, TRBD1 (6 bases). Germline values: CDR1 SGHRS, CDR2 YFSETQ. This CDR3 is built from 14 residues. V dropped 4 bases and J dropped 2 bases, with 10 bases sitting between them. The CDR3 protein is CASSAQGPYNEQFF. CDR3 sequence (DNA): TGCGCCAGCAGCGCACAGGGACCCTACAATGAGCAGTTCTTC.

This clonotype has just one count. This chain joins TRBV20-1 and TRBJ2-2, with TRBD1 matching 8 bases. From germline, CDR1 is DFQATT and CDR2 SNEGSKA (reference sequence). This CDR3 has 15 amino acids. V trimming: 8 bases; J trimming: 6 bases; junction bases outside the gene matches: 14. Here the CDR3 DNA reads TGCAGTACATCCCGCGGGACAGGAGACGCCGGGGAGCTGTTTTTT. This codes for CSTSRGTGDAGELFF.

The rearrangement joins TRBV29-1 to TRBJ2-1; D not resolved. The germline CDR1 and CDR2 sequences are SQVTM and ANQGSEA. Trimming shortened V by 5 bases and J by 5 bases, and 16 bases separated the two germline ends. The CDR3 has 14 amino acids. Here the CDR3 DNA reads TGCAGCGTTATGCCCCGTGAAGTCGACAATGAGCAGTTCTTC. Protein sequence: CSVMPREVDNEQFF.

Only a few counts were recorded for this clonotype. The rearrangement joins TRBV7-2 to TRBJ2-5; 13 nucleotides line up with TRBD2. In germline, CDR1 is SGHTA, CDR2 FQGNSA. V trimming: 1 base; J trimming: 6 bases; junction bases outside the gene matches: 5. This CDR3 comprises 16 residues. For the CDR3, the DNA is TGTGCCAGCAGCTTAGAGGTGGGACTAGCGGGGAAGACCCAGTACTTC. Translated: CASSLEVGLAGKTQYF.

This clonotype was counted a few times. This sequence joins TRBV6-6 and TRBJ1-1; tentative D call: TRBD1 (6 bases). Trimming took 8 bases from V and 8 from J, leaving 18 bases between them. Germline V gene lookup returns CDR1 MNHNY and CDR2 SVGAGI (reference sequence). CDR3 length: 13 residues. In DNA, the CDR3 is TGTGCCAGCTCAAGGGGGGGAGGGCTCGAAGCTTTCTTT. Translated, it gives CASSRGGGLEAFF.

The CDR3 coding sequence is TGCAGCGTTGGCAATACAGGGGGTGGGGCCAACGTCCTGACTTTC. Its translation is CSVGNTGGGANVLTF. This chain links TRBV29-1 with TRBJ2-6; TRBD1 agrees at 8 bases. Germline CDR1 reads SQVTM; CDR2 reads ANQGSEA. V was clipped by 4 bases and J by 3 bases; unmatched bases: 5. The CDR3 covers 15 residues.

V usage is TRBV12-3 or TRBV12-4 and J usage is TRBJ2-7; the D gene could be TRBD1 or TRBD2 (5 bases each). The CDR3 loop spans 14 amino acids. The germline V and J ends were trimmed by 6 bases and 3 bases, with 15 bases remaining between them. The CDR3 sequence: CASRSSGANYEQYF. DNA for the CDR3: TGTGCCAGCAGATCCTCCGGGGCGAACTACGAGCAGTACTTC.

This clonotype has a handful of counts. The chain recombines TRBV29-1 with TRBJ2-5, with 8 bases identical to TRBD2. CDR1 and CDR2 (germline): SQVTM, ANQGSEA. The CDR3 has 17 amino acids. Trimming at V came to 2 bases and at J to 0 bases, leaving 11 bases not matched to a gene. Written as DNA, the CDR3 is TGCAGCGTTGAACTCGGGAGGGCGAATTTGTACCAAGAGACCCAGTACTTC. This gives the protein CSVELGRANLYQETQYF.

This clonotype was seen many times. The junction differs from germline at one of its ends, possibly a read error. The V gene is TRBV5-1, the J gene TRBJ1-1; D not resolved. Germline lookup yields CDR1 SGHRS and CDR2 YFSETQ. The length of the CDR3 is 14 residues. The CDR3 DNA reads TGTGCCAGCAGTCCTGGATTTATGAACACTGAAGCTTTCTTT. It translates to CASSPGFMNTEAFF.

The table lists this clonotype with a few counts. The chain carries TRBV5-1 and TRBJ2-5; D not certain. The V gene lost 4 bases and the J gene lost 2 bases, with 12 bases spanning the gap. Germline V gives CDR1 SGHRS, CDR2 YFSETQ. The length of the CDR3 is 14 residues. This CDR3 reads CASSPGRGQETQYF. As DNA, the CDR3 is TGCGCCAGCAGCCCCGGGCGTGGTCAAGAGACCCAGTACTTC.

V and J are TRBV4-3 and TRBJ1-1; TRBD1 aligns across 7 bases. This CDR3 region has 17 residues. CDR1 and CDR2 (germline): LGHNA, YSLEER. V gave up 0 bases and J gave up 2 bases; unmatched junction bases: 9. This CDR3 is CASSQDWPGTANTEAFF. The CDR3, as DNA: TGCGCCAGCAGCCAAGATTGGCCGGGGACAGCAAACACTGAAGCTTTCTTT.

The chain links TRBV29-1 to TRBJ2-7; D remains unclear. CDR3 length equals 13 residues. From germline, CDR1 is SQVTM and CDR2 ANQGSEA. The ends were cut back, 4 bases at V and 0 bases at J, with 10 bases in the middle. CDR3 DNA sequence: TGCAGCGTTGGGTCGACGGGCTCCTACGAGCAGTACTTC. Protein product: CSVGSTGSYEQYF.

The chain carries TRBV12-3 or TRBV12-4 and TRBJ1-6, with D perhaps matching TRBD1 (5 bases). The CDR3 is 18 residues long. Trimming stripped 7 bases from V and 7 bases from J, with 26 bases between. The DNA of the CDR3 is TGTGCCAGCACCCTGTACAGGCTCCTAGGCAGGGAAAATTCACCCCTCCACTTT. Protein sequence: CASTLYRLLGRENSPLHF.

This rearrangement joins TRBV6-2 or TRBV6-3 to TRBJ2-7, with no clear D. CDR3 length: 12 residues. Germline CDR1 reads MNHEY; CDR2 reads SVGEGT. V lost 0 bases to trimming and J lost 5 bases, with 5 bases between them. The CDR3, as DNA: TGTGCCAGCAGTTACTCGGCAGACGAGCAGTACTTC. Its translation is CASSYSADEQYF.

This clonotype was seen more than once but under ten times. The chain recombines TRBV27 with TRBJ2-5; a weak D match, TRBD1 (6 bases). Trimming removed 11 bases from V and 5 bases from J, with 21 bases in between. In germline, CDR1 is MNHEY, CDR2 SMNVEV (reference sequence). This CDR3 has 14 amino acids. Here the CDR3 reads CASSLTLGGETQYF. The DNA of the CDR3 is TGTGCCTCCAGTTTAACACTAGGGGGTGAGACCCAGTACTTC.